This T cell receptor beta chain emerged from a study of tumor-infiltrating lymphocytes in primary liver carcinoma. Unsorted whole blood supplied the blood RNA, and germline DNA was isolated too. Reverse transcription of approximately 500 ng total RNA with a constant-region primer produced TCR beta cDNA. Investigators got TCR beta libraries out of three nested multiplex PCR rounds, done with slightly modified ARM-PCR. TCRdb used MiXCR to reprocess the multiplex PCR reads, holding one entry per CDR3 protein. This sample has 250,000 to 400,000 distinct CDR3 sequences, with approximately 60% found just once. This clonotype was seen only a few times. This may stem from a read error, because a much larger clone lies one nucleotide away. Sequencing was performed on peripheral blood. This clonotype originated in a middle-aged man with primary liver carcinoma and hepatitis B virus infection.

The CDR3 region has the DNA TGCAGAGTTCAACAGGGATCTGGGGCCAACGTCCTGACTTTC. Encoded protein: CRVQQGSGANVLTF. The chain combines TRBV29-1 with TRBJ2-6; maybe TRBD1 (6 bases). The germline CDR1 and CDR2 sequences are SQVTM and ANQGSEA. The CDR3 contains 14 residues.